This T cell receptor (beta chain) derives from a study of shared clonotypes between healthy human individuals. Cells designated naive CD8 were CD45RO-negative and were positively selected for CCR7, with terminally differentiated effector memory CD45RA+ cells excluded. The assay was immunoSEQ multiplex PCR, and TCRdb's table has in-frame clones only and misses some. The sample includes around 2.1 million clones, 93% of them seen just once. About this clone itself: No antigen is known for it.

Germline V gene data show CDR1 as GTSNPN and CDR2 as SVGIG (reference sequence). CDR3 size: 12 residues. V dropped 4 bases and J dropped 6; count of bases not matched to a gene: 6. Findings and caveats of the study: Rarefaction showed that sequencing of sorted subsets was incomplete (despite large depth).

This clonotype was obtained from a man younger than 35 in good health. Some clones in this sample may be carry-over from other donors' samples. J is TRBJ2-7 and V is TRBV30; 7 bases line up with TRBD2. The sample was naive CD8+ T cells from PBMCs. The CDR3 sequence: CAWTIAGAEQYF. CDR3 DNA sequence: TGTGCCTGGACGATAGCGGGTGCCGAGCAGTACTTC.